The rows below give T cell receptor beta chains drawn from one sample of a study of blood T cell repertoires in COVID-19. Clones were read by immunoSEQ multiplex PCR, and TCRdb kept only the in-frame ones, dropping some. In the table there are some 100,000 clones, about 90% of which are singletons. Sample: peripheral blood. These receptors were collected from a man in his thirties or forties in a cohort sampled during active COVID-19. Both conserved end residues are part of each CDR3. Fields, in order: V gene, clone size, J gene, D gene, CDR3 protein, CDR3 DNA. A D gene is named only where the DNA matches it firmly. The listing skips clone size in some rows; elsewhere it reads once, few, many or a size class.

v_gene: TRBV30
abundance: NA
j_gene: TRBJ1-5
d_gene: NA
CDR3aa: CAWSSQGDQPQHF
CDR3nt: TGTGCCTGGAGCTCACAGGGAGATCAGCCCCAGCATTTT

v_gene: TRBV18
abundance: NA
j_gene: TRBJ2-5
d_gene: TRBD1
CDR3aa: CASSRTQGGETQYF
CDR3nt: TGTGCCAGCTCACGTACACAGGGGGGAGAGACCCAGTACTTC

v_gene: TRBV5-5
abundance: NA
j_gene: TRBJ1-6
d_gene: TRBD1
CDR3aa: CASSPQGAPYNSPLHF
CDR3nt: TGTGCCAGCAGCCCACAGGGGGCTCCTTATAATTCACCCCTCCACTTT

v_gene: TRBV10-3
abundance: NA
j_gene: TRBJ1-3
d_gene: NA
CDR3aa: CAISHFVASGNTIYF
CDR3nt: TGTGCCATCAGCCACTTTGTTGCGTCTGGAAACACCATATATTTT

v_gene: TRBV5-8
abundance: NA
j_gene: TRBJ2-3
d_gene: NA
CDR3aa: CASSLGGEADTQYF
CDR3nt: TGTGCCAGCAGCTTGGGGGGGGAGGCAGATACGCAGTATTTT

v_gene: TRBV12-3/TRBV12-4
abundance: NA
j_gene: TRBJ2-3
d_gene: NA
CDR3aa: CASSSTGPTQYF
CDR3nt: TGTGCCAGCAGCTCGACAGGCCCTACGCAGTATTTT

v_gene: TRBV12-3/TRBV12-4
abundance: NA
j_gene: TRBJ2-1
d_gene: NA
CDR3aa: CASSLYNEQFF
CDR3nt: TGTGCCAGCAGCCTCTACAATGAGCAGTTCTTC

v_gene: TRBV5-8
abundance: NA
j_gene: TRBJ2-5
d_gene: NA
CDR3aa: CASSLQGLISGETQYF
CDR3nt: TGTGCCAGCAGCTTGCAGGGTTTGATCTCTGGAGAGACCCAGTACTTC

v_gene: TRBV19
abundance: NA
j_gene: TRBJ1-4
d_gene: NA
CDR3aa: CASSMKSRENEKLFF
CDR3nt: TGTGCCAGTAGTATGAAGAGTAGGGAGAATGAAAAACTGTTTTTT

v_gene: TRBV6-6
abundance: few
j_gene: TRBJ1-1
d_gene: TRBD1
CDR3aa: CASSYAGGSPEAFF
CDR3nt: TGTGCCAGCAGTTACGCAGGGGGTTCACCTGAAGCTTTCTTT

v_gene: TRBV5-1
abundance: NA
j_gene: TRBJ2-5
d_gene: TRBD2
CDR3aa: CASSLASTSGGEETQYF
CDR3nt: TGCGCCAGCAGCTTGGCTTCCACTAGCGGGGGGGAAGAGACCCAGTACTTC

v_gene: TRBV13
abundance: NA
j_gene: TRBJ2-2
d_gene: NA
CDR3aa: CASSPFQAIAGELFF
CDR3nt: TGTGCCAGCAGCCCCTTCCAGGCCATTGCCGGGGAGCTGTTTTTT

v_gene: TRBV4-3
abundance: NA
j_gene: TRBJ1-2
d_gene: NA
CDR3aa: CASSQAYMNTNYGYTF
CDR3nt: TGCGCCAGCAGCCAAGCATACATGAATACTAACTATGGCTACACCTTC

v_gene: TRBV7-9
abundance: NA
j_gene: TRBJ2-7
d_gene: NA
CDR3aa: CASSPLRAHEQYF
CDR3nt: TGTGCCAGCAGCCCCCTCAGGGCTCACGAGCAGTACTTC

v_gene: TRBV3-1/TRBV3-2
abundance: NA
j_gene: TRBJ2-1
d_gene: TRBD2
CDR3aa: CASSQRIAGGPRNEQFF
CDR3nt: TGTGCCAGCAGCCAAAGAATAGCGGGGGGGCCTCGGAATGAGCAGTTCTTC

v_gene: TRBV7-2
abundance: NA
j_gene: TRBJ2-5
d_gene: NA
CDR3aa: CASSTGRGGQETQYF
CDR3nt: TGTGCCAGCAGCACCGGCCGGGGTGGCCAAGAGACCCAGTACTTC

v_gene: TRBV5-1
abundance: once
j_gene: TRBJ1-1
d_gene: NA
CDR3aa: CASSYGTPTEAFF
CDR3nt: TGCGCCAGCAGCTACGGGACACCCACTGAAGCTTTCTTT

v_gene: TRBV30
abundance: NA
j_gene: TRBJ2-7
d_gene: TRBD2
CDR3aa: CAWTPGLAGLYEQYF
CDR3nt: TGTGCCTGGACGCCGGGACTAGCGGGGTTGTACGAGCAGTACTTC

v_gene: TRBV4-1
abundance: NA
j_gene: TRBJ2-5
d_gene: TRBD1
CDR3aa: CASSQEGFGTGQETQYF
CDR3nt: TGCGCCAGCAGCCAAGAGGGATTCGGGACAGGGCAAGAGACCCAGTACTTC

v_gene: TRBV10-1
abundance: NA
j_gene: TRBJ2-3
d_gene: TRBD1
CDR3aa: CASSLGGSPSTDTQYF
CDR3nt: TGCGCCAGCAGTTTAGGGGGCTCCCCTAGCACAGATACGCAGTATTTT

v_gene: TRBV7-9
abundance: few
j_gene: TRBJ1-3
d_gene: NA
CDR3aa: CASSPLTGSSGNTIYF
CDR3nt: TGTGCCAGCAGCCCGCTAACAGGGAGCTCTGGAAACACCATATATTTT

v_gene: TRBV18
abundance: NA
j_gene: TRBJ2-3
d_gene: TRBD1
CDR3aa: CASSPPKGANTDTQYF
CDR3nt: TGTGCCAGCTCACCACCGAAGGGGGCGAACACAGATACGCAGTATTTT

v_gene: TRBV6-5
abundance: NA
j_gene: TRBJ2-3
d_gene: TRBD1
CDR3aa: CASSYLDRGTDTQYF
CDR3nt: TGTGCCAGCAGTTACCTGGACAGGGGTACAGATACGCAGTATTTT

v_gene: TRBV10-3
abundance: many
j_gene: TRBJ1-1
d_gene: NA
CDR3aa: CAISESGGSGTEAFF
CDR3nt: TGTGCCATCAGTGAGTCCGGAGGCTCGGGCACTGAAGCTTTCTTT

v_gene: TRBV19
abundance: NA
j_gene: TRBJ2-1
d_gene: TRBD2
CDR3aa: CASSIGDYQNEQFF
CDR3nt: TGTGCCAGTAGTATCGGGGACTACCAGAATGAGCAGTTCTTC

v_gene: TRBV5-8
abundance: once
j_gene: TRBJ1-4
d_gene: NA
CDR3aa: CASSSEGPQKLFF
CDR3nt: TGTGCCAGCAGCTCGGAGGGGCCACAGAAACTGTTTTTT

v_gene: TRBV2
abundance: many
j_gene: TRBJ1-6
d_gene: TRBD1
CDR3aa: CASTRGQGSSPLHF
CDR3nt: TGTGCCAGCACCCGGGGACAGGGGAGCTCACCCCTCCACTTT

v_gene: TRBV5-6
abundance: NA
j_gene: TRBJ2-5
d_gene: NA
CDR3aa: CASRFQGGRETQYF
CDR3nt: TGTGCCAGCAGATTCCAGGGGGGACGAGAGACCCAGTACTTC

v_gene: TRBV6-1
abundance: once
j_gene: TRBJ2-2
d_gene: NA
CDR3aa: CASSDAGGTGELFF
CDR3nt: TGTGCCAGCAGTGACGCCGGTGGTACCGGGGAGCTGTTTTTT

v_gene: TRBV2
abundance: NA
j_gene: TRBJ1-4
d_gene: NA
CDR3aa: CASGPGIPTNEKLFF
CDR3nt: TGTGCCAGCGGCCCTGGCATTCCAACTAATGAAAAACTGTTTTTT

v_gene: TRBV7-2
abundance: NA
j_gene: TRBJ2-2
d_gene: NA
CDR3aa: CASSSRYTGYTGELFF
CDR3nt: TGTGCCAGCAGCTCCAGATACACAGGGTACACCGGGGAGCTGTTTTTT

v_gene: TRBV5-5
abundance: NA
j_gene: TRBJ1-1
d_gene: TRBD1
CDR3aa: CASSLQGGATEAFF
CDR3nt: TGTGCCAGCAGCCTTCAGGGGGGAGCCACTGAAGCTTTCTTT

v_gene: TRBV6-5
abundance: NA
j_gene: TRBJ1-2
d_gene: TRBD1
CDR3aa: CASRTGGASSYGYTF
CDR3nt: TGTGCCAGCAGGACAGGGGGCGCCTCTTCCTATGGCTACACCTTC

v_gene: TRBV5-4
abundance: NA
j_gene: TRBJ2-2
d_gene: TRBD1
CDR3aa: CASSSVGQANTGELFF
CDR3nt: TGTGCCAGCAGCTCAGTGGGACAGGCGAACACCGGGGAGCTGTTTTTT

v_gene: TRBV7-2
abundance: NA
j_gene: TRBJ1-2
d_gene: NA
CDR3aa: CASSQSQEGYTF
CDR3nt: TGTGCCAGCAGCCAGAGCCAGGAAGGCTACACCTTC

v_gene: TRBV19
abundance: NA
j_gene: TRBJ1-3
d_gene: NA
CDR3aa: CASIDRRFSGNTIYF
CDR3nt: TGTGCCAGTATAGACAGGCGATTCTCTGGAAACACCATATATTTT

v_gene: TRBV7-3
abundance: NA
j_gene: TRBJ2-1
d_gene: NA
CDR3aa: CASSLFQGAYNEQFF
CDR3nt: TGTGCCAGCAGCTTGTTCCAGGGCGCCTACAATGAGCAGTTCTTC

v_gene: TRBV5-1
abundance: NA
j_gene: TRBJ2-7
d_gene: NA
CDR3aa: CASSWGRGTYDEQYF
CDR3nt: TGCGCCAGCAGCTGGGGGCGGGGGACCTACGACGAGCAGTACTTC

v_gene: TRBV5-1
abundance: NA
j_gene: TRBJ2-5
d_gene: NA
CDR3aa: CASSLGLHKETQYF
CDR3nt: TGCGCCAGCAGCTTGGGACTGCATAAAGAGACCCAGTACTTC

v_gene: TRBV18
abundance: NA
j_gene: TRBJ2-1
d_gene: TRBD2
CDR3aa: CASSPGLAGGSEQFF
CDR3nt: TGTGCCAGCTCACCCGGACTAGCGGGGGGCAGCGAGCAGTTCTTC

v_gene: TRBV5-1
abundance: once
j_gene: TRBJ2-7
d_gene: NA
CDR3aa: CASSLAPAGEQYF
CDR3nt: TGCGCCAGCAGCTTGGCCCCGGCGGGCGAGCAGTACTTC

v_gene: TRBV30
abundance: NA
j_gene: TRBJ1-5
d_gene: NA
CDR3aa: CAWRAHNQPQHF
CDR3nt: TGTGCCTGGAGGGCCCACAATCAGCCCCAGCATTTT

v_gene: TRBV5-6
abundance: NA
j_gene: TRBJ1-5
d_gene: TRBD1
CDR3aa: CASSSRQGSSNQPQHF
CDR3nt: TGTGCCAGCAGCTCCCGACAGGGTTCTAGCAATCAGCCCCAGCATTTT

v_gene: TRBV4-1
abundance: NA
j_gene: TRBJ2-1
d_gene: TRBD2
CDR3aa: CASSKTSGAYNEQFF
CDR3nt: TGCGCCAGCAGCAAAACTAGCGGGGCCTACAATGAGCAGTTCTTC

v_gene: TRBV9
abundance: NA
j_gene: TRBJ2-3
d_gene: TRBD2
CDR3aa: CASSVSGGATDTQYF
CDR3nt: TGTGCCAGCAGCGTTAGCGGGGGGGCCACAGATACGCAGTATTTT